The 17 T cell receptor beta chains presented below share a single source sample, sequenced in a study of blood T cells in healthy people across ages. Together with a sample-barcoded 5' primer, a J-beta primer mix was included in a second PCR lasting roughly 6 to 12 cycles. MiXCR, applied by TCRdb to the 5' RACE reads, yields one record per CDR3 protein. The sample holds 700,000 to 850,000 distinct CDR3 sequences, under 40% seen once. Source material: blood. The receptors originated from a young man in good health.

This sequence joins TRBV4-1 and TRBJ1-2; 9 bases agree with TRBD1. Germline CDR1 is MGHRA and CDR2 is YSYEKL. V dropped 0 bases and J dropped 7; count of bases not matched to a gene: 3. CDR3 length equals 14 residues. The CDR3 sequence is CASSQEDRGAGYTF. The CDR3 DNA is TGCGCCAGCAGCCAAGAGGACAGGGGAGCTGGCTACACCTTC.

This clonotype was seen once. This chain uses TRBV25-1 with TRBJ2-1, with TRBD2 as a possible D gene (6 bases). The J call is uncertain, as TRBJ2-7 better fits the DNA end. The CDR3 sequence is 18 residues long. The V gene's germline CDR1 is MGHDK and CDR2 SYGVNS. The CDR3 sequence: CASSPSPLGLASSYEQYF. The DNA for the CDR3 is TGTGCCAGCAGTCCTAGCCCCCTCGGGCTAGCGTCCTCCTACGAGCAGTACTTC.

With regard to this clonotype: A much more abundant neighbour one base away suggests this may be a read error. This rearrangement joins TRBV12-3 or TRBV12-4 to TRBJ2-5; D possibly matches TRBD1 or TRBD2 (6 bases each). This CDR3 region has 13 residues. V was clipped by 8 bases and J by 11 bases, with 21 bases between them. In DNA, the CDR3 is TGTGCCAGCGTCAGGGGAGGTTACAATGAGCAGTACTTC. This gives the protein CASVRGGYNEQYF.

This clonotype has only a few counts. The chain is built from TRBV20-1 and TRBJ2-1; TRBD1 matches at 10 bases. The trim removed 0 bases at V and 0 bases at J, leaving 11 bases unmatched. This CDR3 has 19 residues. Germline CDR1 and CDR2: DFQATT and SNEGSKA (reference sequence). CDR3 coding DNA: TGCAGTGCTAGAGACAGGACAGGGGGTTCGACCCGCTCCTACAATGAGCAGTTCTTC. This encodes CSARDRTGGSTRSYNEQFF.

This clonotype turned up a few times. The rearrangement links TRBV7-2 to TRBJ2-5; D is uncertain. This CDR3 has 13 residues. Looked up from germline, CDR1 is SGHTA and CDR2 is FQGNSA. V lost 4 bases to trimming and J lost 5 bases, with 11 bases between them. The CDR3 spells CASSSSVLETQYF. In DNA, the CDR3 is TGTGCCAGCAGCTCCTCGGTATTGGAGACCCAGTACTTC.

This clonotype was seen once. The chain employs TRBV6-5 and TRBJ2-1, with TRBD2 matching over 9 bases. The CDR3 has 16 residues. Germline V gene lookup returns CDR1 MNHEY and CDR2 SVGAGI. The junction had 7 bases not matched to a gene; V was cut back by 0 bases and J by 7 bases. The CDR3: CASSYSGGGARNEQFF. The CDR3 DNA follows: TGTGCCAGCAGTTACTCGGGCGGGGGGGCCCGGAATGAGCAGTTCTTC.

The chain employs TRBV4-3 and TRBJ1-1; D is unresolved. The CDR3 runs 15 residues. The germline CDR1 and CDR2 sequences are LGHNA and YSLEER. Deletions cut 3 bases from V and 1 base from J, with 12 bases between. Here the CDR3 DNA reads TGCGCCAGCAGCCACCTCGAGAGACCGAACACTGAAGCTTTCTTT. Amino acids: CASSHLERPNTEAFF.

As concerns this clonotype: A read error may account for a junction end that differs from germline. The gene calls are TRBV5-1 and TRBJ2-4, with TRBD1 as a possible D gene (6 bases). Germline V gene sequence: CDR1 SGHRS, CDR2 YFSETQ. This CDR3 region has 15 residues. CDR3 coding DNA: TGCGCCAGCAGCTTTGACCGGACAGCCAGAAACATTCAGTACTTC. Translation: CASSFDRTARNIQYF.

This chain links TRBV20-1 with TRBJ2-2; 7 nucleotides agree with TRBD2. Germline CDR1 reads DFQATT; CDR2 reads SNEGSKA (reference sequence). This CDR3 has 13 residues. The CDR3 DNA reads TGCAAAGGACGGCTAGCGGAAACCGGGGAGCTGTTTTTT. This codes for CKGRLAETGELFF.

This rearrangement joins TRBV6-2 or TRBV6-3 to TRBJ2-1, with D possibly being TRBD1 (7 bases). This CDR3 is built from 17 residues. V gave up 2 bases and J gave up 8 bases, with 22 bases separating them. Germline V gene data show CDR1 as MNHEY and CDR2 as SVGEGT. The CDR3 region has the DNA TGTGCCAGCAGTTACGTAGAGACGGGGGCCCAGGGGGATGAGCAGTTCTTC. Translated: CASSYVETGAQGDEQFF.

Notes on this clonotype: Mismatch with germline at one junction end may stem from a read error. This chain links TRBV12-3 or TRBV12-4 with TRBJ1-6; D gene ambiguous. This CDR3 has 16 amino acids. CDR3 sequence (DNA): TGTGCCAGCAGTCTAGGCAGCCCCCACAATAATTCACCCCCCCACTTT. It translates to CASSLGSPHNNSPPHF.

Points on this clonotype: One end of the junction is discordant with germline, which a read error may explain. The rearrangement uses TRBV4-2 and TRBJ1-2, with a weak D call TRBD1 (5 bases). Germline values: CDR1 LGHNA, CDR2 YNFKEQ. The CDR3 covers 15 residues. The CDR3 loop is CASSHPGPTNHGYTF. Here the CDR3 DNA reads TGTGCCAGCAGCCACCCGGGACCCACTAACCATGGCTACACCTTC.

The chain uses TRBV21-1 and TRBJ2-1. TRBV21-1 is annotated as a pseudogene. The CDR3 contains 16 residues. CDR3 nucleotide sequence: TGTGCCAGCAGCAAACAGACCCTAAAATCTGACAATGAGCAGTTCTTC. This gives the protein CASSKQTLKSDNEQFF.

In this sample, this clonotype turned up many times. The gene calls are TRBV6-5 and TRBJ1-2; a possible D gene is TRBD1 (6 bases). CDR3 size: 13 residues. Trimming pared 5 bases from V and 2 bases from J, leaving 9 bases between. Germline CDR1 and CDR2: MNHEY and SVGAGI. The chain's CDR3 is CASSRTVNYGYTF. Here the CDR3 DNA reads TGTGCCAGCAGTAGGACAGTGAACTATGGCTACACCTTC.

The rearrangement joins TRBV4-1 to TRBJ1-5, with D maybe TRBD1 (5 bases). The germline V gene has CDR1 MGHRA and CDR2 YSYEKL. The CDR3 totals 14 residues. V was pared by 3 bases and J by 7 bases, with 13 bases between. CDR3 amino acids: CASSHALGDQPQHF. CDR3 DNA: TGCGCCAGCAGCCATGCACTAGGGGACCAGCCCCAGCATTTT.

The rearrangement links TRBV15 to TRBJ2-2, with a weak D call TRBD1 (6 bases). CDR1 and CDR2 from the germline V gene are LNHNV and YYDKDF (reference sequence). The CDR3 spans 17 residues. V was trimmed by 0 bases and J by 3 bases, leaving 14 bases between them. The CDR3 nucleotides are TGTGCCACCAGCAGAGATCCCCCAGGGGAACACACCGGGGAGCTGTTTTTT. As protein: CATSRDPPGEHTGELFF.

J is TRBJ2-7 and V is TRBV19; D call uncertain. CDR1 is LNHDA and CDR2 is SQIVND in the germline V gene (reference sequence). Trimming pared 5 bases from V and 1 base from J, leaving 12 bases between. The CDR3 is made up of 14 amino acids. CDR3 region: CASSAQLGSYEQYF. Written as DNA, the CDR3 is TGTGCCAGTAGTGCTCAACTGGGATCCTACGAGCAGTACTTC.